The 10 T cell receptor beta chains in this list originate from one sample, sequenced in a study of regulatory T cells in long-lasting Graves disease. The time point was: newly diagnosed GD, antithyroid drugs for less than 3 months. After RNA was extracted from PBMCs, the TCR library was made from it. Building the TCR beta libraries relied on iRepertoire HTBI primers, and CDR3 regions underwent Arm-PCR. From the multiplex PCR reads, TCRdb called clonotypes with MiXCR, one entry per CDR3 protein. The sample contains some 500,000 distinct CDR3 sequences, roughly 14% of which appear only once. The same data also went into a second study, on T cells in Graves' hyperthyroidism and ophthalmopathy.

The sample in question was peripheral blood mononuclear cells (PBMCs), obtained at new diagnosis, from a patient treated with antithyroid drugs. Receptor source: a man aged 25-40 years with Graves disease.

This clonotype has ten or more counts. The chain has TRBV27 and TRBJ2-1; a possible D gene is TRBD1 (6 bases). The CDR3 length is 18 residues. Germline lookup yields CDR1 MNHEY and CDR2 SMNVEV (reference sequence). Trimming took 5 bases from V and 7 from J, leaving 27 bases between them. The CDR3 nucleotides are TGTGCCAGCAGTCCCTCGGGGTCAGGGGAAGGTAGGTGGAATGAGCAGTTCTTC. Protein product: CASSPSGSGEGRWNEQFF.

This clonotype was detected many times. This chain links TRBV7-2 with TRBJ2-1; D unresolved. The CDR3 consists of 11 residues. Trimming cost V 5 bases and J 9 bases, with 8 bases left between them. Germline V lookup: CDR1 SGHTA, CDR2 FQGNSA. The CDR3 region is CASSTLSEQFF. CDR3 DNA: TGTGCCAGCAGCACTTTGAGTGAGCAGTTCTTC.

This chain joins TRBV7-9 and TRBJ2-7; 12 bases line up with TRBD2. The CDR3 consists of 16 residues. Per the germline V gene, CDR1 is SEHNR and CDR2 is FQNEAQ (reference sequence). V lost 1 base to trimming and J lost 5 bases; unmatched junction nucleotides: 6. In DNA, the CDR3 is TGTGCCAGCAGCTTAGGGACTAGCGGGGACGTGGACGAGCAGTACTTC. The encoded protein is CASSLGTSGDVDEQYF.

Ten or more counts support this clonotype. This chain joins TRBV6-1 and TRBJ2-7, with TRBD2 matching over 13 bases. With 8 bases clipped from V and 2 bases from J, the junction kept 12 bases outside the gene matches. Germline V gene sequence: CDR1 MNHNS, CDR2 SASEGT. The CDR3 loop spans 17 amino acids. The DNA of the CDR3 is TGTGCCAGCCTCAAGGAGGGACTAGCGGGAACTACCTACGAGCAGTACTTC. Protein sequence: CASLKEGLAGTTYEQYF.

This clonotype appeared a few times. This chain uses TRBV4-1 with TRBJ2-7, with TRBD2 as a possible D gene (6 bases). Germline V gene data show CDR1 as MGHRA and CDR2 as YSYEKL. The V end was cut by 1 base, the J end by 5 bases, with 15 bases between. CDR3 length: 15 residues. The CDR3 is CASSQATSISNEQYF. DNA for the CDR3: TGCGCCAGCAGCCAAGCTACTAGCATAAGCAACGAGCAGTACTTC.

V gene TRBV19 combines with J gene TRBJ1-5; no firm D call. This CDR3 is built from 18 residues. Trimming removed 6 bases from V and 2 bases from J, with 23 bases in between. CDR1 is LNHDA, CDR2 SQIVND, per germline (reference sequence). CDR3 residues: CASRKKDNLIWGNQPQHF. The CDR3 DNA reads as TGTGCCAGTAGGAAGAAGGATAACTTAATTTGGGGCAATCAGCCCCAGCATTTT.

This clonotype was detected many times. The chain links TRBV12-3 or TRBV12-4 to TRBJ2-3; no reliable D call. The CDR3 is 12 residues long. Trimming removed 5 bases at V and 2 bases at J, with 5 bases between. The CDR3 loop reads CASSVVTDTQYF. In DNA form, the CDR3 reads TGTGCCAGCAGTGTGGTCACAGATACGCAGTATTTT.

This chain connects TRBV7-9 to TRBJ1-2, with D possibly being TRBD1 (5 bases). CDR1 is SEHNR and CDR2 is FQNEAQ in the germline V gene (reference sequence). The CDR3 length is 15 residues. The germline V and J ends were trimmed by 1 base and 7 bases, with 16 bases remaining between them. The CDR3 spells CASSLGALGLRGYTF. CDR3 bases: TGTGCCAGCAGCTTAGGGGCCTTGGGACTGCGTGGCTACACCTTC.

This clonotype was seen many times. The chain links TRBV20-1 to TRBJ1-1; 7 nucleotides agree with TRBD1. The CDR3 spans 12 residues. The V segment lost 4 bases and the J segment 8 bases; nucleotides outside the gene matches: 7. Germline V gene data show CDR1 as DFQATT and CDR2 as SNEGSKA (reference sequence). The CDR3 region is CSAIPGTVEAFF. The CDR3 region has the DNA TGCAGTGCTATCCCCGGGACAGTCGAAGCTTTCTTT.

This clonotype was seen only a few times. V is TRBV20-1 and J is TRBJ2-7, with a possible D match to TRBD2 (5 bases). The germline V gene encodes CDR1 DFQATT and CDR2 SNEGSKA (reference sequence). The germline V and J ends were trimmed by 3 bases and 6 bases, with 15 bases remaining between them. The CDR3 is 13 amino acids. Here the CDR3 reads CSASRTSGGEQYF. CDR3 in DNA: TGCAGTGCTAGTCGCACTTCCGGAGGCGAGCAGTACTTC.